Here is one TCR beta chain with its context. Antigen unknown. The data belong to a study of T cell repertoires in cytomegalovirus infection. The overall study: In public TCR beta signatures, there were indications of both CMV infection and matching HLA type.

Study outcomes and limitations: Within the response measured ex vivo, HLA-C-restricted CMV-specific TCR beta clonotypes were dominant.

TCRdb analysed the reads with MiXCR anew, one entry per CDR3 protein. The top ten clones hold around 13% of a sample with 350,000 to 550,000 distinct CDR3 sequences, about a third of them seen once. This receptor was taken from a human donor in good health (CMV status not recorded). Some clones in this sample may be carry-over from other donors' samples. Sequenced: PBMCs.

CDR3 in DNA: TGTGCCAGCAGTTACCCCCGGTTTGGTGACTACGAGCAGTACTTC. Translated, it gives CASSYPRFGDYEQYF. This sequence joins TRBV6-2 or TRBV6-3 and TRBJ2-7; no reliable D call. The germline V gene has CDR1 MNHEY and CDR2 SVGEGT. V was shortened by 2 bases and J by 3 bases, with 14 bases between the two germline ends. The CDR3 is 15 residues long.